Following are 10 T cell receptor beta chains from one sample sequenced in a study of T cells after yellow fever vaccination. TCRdb re-called the 5' RACE reads through MiXCR, storing one row per CDR3 protein. The sample lists about 260,000 distinct CDR3 sequences; roughly 5% were seen once. This specimen consisted of CD4+ T cells sorted from PBMCs, obtained on the day of the yellow fever booster vaccination. These receptors originate from a young man who received the YFV17D yellow fever vaccine.

This clonotype showed up many times. The genes are TRBV20-1 and TRBJ2-5; D gene unclear. V was trimmed by 6 bases and J by 0 bases, leaving 8 bases between them. The CDR3 runs to 12 residues. CDR1 is DFQATT, CDR2 SNEGSKA, per germline (reference sequence). CDR3 in amino acids: CSAQRYQETQYF. CDR3 in DNA: TGCAGTGCCCAGAGGTACCAAGAGACCCAGTACTTC.

The CDR3 spells CASSRTVNQPQHF. CDR3 DNA: TGTGCCAGCAGTAGGACAGTTAATCAGCCCCAGCATTTT. This chain connects TRBV12-3 or TRBV12-4 to TRBJ1-5, with D possibly matching TRBD1 (6 bases). This CDR3 is built from 13 residues. Deletions cut 5 bases from V and 4 bases from J, with 9 bases between.

This clonotype was detected a few times. V usage is TRBV3-1 and J usage is TRBJ2-2, with D maybe TRBD2 (5 bases). In germline, CDR1 is LGHDT, CDR2 YNNKEL (reference sequence). The V end lost 4 bases, the J end lost 4 bases, and 10 bases lay between the germline ends. CDR3 length: 14 amino acids. CDR3 residues: CASSPRTRTGELFF. Here the CDR3 DNA reads TGTGCCAGCAGCCCTAGGACTCGCACCGGGGAGCTGTTTTTT.

This clonotype showed up just a few times. This chain joins TRBV20-1 and TRBJ1-6; D perhaps matches TRBD1 (5 bases). Trimming pared 6 bases from V and 0 bases from J, leaving 6 bases between. CDR3 length equals 13 residues. Germline CDR1 reads DFQATT; CDR2 reads SNEGSKA (reference sequence). For the CDR3, the DNA is TGCAGTGCGGGGGACTCCTATAATTCACCCCTCCACTTT. This codes for CSAGDSYNSPLHF.

This clonotype showed up just a few times. This CDR3 reads CASSFVAGADMQYF. The CDR3, as DNA: TGTGCCAGCAGCTTTGTAGCGGGGGCCGACATGCAGTATTTT. The gene calls are TRBV7-6 and TRBJ2-3; TRBD2 matches at 9 bases. Germline loops: CDR1 SGHVS, CDR2 FNYEAQ. The CDR3 is made up of 14 amino acids. J lost 11 bases, V lost 3 bases, and 9 bases had no gene match.

This clonotype occurred many times. The rearrangement joins TRBV6-1 to TRBJ2-3, with 7 nucleotides matching TRBD1. In germline, CDR1 is MNHNS, CDR2 SASEGT. Germline trimming cut 6 bases from V and 4 bases from J; bases unmatched to any gene: 7. The CDR3 covers 14 residues. CDR3 nucleotide sequence: TGTGCCAGCAGGCAGGGGGTGGGCGCAGATACGCAGTATTTT. It codes for CASRQGVGADTQYF.

Only a few counts were recorded for this clonotype. CDR3 sequence reads: CSARYTSTDTQYF. The CDR3 region has the DNA TGCAGTGCTAGATACACCTCCACAGATACGCAGTATTTT. The gene calls are TRBV20-1 and TRBJ2-3; D uncertain. The V end was cut by 2 bases, the J end by 2 bases, with 8 bases between. The germline V gene encodes CDR1 DFQATT and CDR2 SNEGSKA (reference sequence). The CDR3 covers 13 residues.

This clonotype has more than one count but fewer than ten. The chain recombines TRBV10-3 with TRBJ2-7, with D tentatively TRBD1 (7 bases). Germline CDR1 and CDR2: ENHRY and SYGVKD. This CDR3 region has 13 residues. CDR3 residues: CALRGDGAYEQYV. As DNA, the CDR3 is TGTGCCCTCAGGGGGGACGGGGCCTACGAGCAGTACGTC.

This clonotype appeared many times. The V and J genes are TRBV7-3 and TRBJ1-1; 8 nucleotides agree with TRBD1. With 4 bases clipped from V and 5 bases from J, the junction kept 15 bases outside the gene matches. The germline CDR1 and CDR2 sequences are SGHTA and FQGTGA. The CDR3 covers 17 residues. The CDR3: CASSSPRGGQGRTEAFF. The CDR3 DNA follows: TGTGCCAGCAGCTCGCCCAGGGGCGGACAGGGCCGAACTGAAGCTTTCTTT.

V usage is TRBV5-4 and J usage is TRBJ2-1; 14 positions agree with TRBD2. This CDR3 is 15 amino acids long. The V gene's germline CDR1 is SGHNT and CDR2 YYREEE (reference sequence). The V segment lost 4 bases and the J segment 6 bases; nucleotides outside the gene matches: 3. CDR3 nucleotides: TGTGCCAGCAGCAGACTAGCGGGGGGGCCCAATGAGCAGTTCTTC. Residues: CASSRLAGGPNEQFF.